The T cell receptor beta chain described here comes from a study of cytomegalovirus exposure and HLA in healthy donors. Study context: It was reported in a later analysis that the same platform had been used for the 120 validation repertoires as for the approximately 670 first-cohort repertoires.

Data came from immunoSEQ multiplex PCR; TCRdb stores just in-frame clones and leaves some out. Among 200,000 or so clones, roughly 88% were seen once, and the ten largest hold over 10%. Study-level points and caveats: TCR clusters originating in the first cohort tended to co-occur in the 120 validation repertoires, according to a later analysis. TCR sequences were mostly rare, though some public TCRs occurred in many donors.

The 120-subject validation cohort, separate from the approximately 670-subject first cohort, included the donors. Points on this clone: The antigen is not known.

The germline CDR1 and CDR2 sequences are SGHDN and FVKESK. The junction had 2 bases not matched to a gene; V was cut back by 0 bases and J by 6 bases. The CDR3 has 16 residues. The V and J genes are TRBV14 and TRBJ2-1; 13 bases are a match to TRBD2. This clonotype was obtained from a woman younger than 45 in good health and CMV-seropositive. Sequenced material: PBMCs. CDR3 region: CASSQDRLAGGNEQFF. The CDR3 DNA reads TGTGCCAGCAGCCAAGATCGACTAGCGGGAGGCAATGAGCAGTTCTTC. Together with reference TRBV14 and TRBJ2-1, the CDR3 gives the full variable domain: EAGVTQFPSHSVIEKGQTVTLRCDPISGHDNLYWYRRVMGKEIKFLLHFVKESKQDESGMPNNRFLAERTGGTYSTLKVQPAELEDSGVYFCASSQDRLAGGNEQFFGPGTRLTVL.